Presented here are 6 T cell receptor beta chains from one specimen sequenced in a study of shared clonotypes between healthy human individuals. Assay used: immunoSEQ multiplex PCR; TCRdb lists only in-frame clones, some missing. This sample carries roughly 380,000 clones, 96% of them seen once, and the ten largest clones take about 0.32%. The sequenced material came from memory CD8+ T cells sorted from blood. Indicated subset: CD45RO+ cells pooled with CCR7-negative TemRA cells. These TCRs come from a man aged 25 to 40 in good health.

V gene TRBV6-5 combines with J gene TRBJ1-2, with 10 bases lining up with TRBD1. The CDR3 is 15 amino acids. The J segment lost 4 bases and the V segment lost 4 bases, leaving 6 bases of the junction unmatched. The V gene's germline CDR1 is MNHEY and CDR2 SVGAGI. In DNA, the CDR3 is TGTGCCAGCAGTTCTGCCGGGACAGGGGTCTATGGCTACACCTTC. Residues: CASSSAGTGVYGYTF.

This sequence joins TRBV7-8 and TRBJ2-5; maybe TRBD1 (6 bases). Germline CDR1 is SGHVS and CDR2 is FQNEAQ. CDR3 length: 14 amino acids. Trimming took 5 bases from V and 1 from J, leaving 11 bases between them. CDR3 region: CASSPVGAQETQYF. CDR3 DNA: TGTGCCAGCAGCCCAGTGGGGGCCCAAGAGACCCAGTACTTC. The variable domain in full, completed from reference TRBV7-8 and TRBJ2-5, reads GAGVSQSPRYKVAKRGQDVALRCDPISGHVSLFWYQQALGQGPEFLTYFQNEAQLDKSGLPSDRFFAERPEGSVSTLKIQRTQQEDSAVYLCASSPVGAQETQYFGPGTRLLVL.

The chain is built from TRBV13 and TRBJ2-2; 8 nucleotides align to TRBD1. The CDR3 has 17 residues. The V gene's germline CDR1 is PRHDT and CDR2 FYEKMQ (reference sequence). After removal of 8 bases from V and 2 bases from J, the junction contained 13 bases not matched to a gene. CDR3 bases: TGTGCCAGCCTTCATACAGGGGGGCGAGGAAACACCGGGGAGCTGTTTTTT. Translating it yields CASLHTGGRGNTGELFF.

The gene calls are TRBV28 and TRBJ2-7; 10 nucleotides line up with TRBD2. Per germline, CDR1 MDHEN and CDR2 SYDVKM. The V and J ends lost 6 bases and 3 bases, in that order; junction bases with no gene match: 8. CDR3 length equals 15 residues. The CDR3 coding sequence is TGTGCCAGCAGAGAGACCCGGACTAGCGGCTACGAGCAGTACTTC. It specifies CASRETRTSGYEQYF.

The genes are TRBV7-9 and TRBJ2-5, with 11 bases lining up with TRBD2. CDR1 SEHNR and CDR2 FQNEAQ come from the germline V gene (reference sequence). The CDR3 loop spans 15 amino acids. J was trimmed by 3 bases and V by 1 base; bases with no gene match: 1. This CDR3 reads CASSLVGLAEETQYF. In nucleotides, the CDR3 is TGTGCCAGCAGCTTAGTGGGACTAGCGGAAGAGACCCAGTACTTC.

V and J are TRBV5-4 and TRBJ2-7; 10 nucleotides line up with TRBD2. Germline V gives CDR1 SGHNT, CDR2 YYREEE (reference sequence). The CDR3 has 16 amino acids. The V and J ends lost 3 bases and 7 bases, in that order; junction bases with no gene match: 13. In DNA form, the CDR3 reads TGTGCCAGCAGCTCGGCGAATAGCGGGAGGAGAGGAGAGCAGTACTTC. It encodes CASSSANSGRRGEQYF.